This T cell receptor beta chain was profiled in a study of T-cell memory formation after mild COVID-19. Across the whole study: There were largely donor-specific TCR clusters.

CDR3 length: 14 residues. Losses at the gene ends were 5 bases for V and 4 bases for J; bases not matched to a gene: 4. The germline V gene has CDR1 SGHVS and CDR2 FQNEAQ. One entry per CDR3 protein, called by TCRdb with MiXCR from the 5' RACE reads. The data show about 450,000 distinct CDR3 sequences, 23% seen once. Study results and limitations: Researchers found some responding clones in pre-infection memory, a sign that cross-reactive memory joined.

Worth noting for this clonotype: Its target is not known.

The sequenced sample consisted of PBMCs or a T cell subset sorted from them (not recorded which). The clonotype comes from an adult woman who had mild COVID-19 (a few samples of this study predate the infection). Cell type and time point are not known. The chain joins TRBV7-8 to TRBJ2-1; 8 nucleotides agree with TRBD1. The CDR3 region is CASSRRDRYNEQFF. DNA of the CDR3: TGTGCCAGCAGCCGCCGGGACAGGTACAATGAGCAGTTCTTC.